These T cell receptor beta chains were read from a single sample in a study of shared clonotypes between healthy human individuals. Profiling relied on immunoSEQ multiplex PCR, and the TCRdb table lists in-frame clones only, not all of them. The profile shows a few hundred thousand clones, roughly four fifths of them singletons. Sequenced sample: PBMCs. Receptors were obtained from a woman in her thirties or forties in good health. Some clones in this sample may be carry-over from other donors' samples. Both conserved end residues are part of each CDR3. The order of the fields is V gene, D gene, J gene, clone size, CDR3 DNA, CDR3 protein. The D gene is left open where the match is weak. Not every row has a clone size; where given, it reads once, few, many or a size class.

v_call: TRBV2; d_call: .; j_call: TRBJ1-2; clone_size: .; cdr3_nt: TGTGCCAGCAGCGAGACAGCCGGCTGGGGCTACACCTTC; cdr3_aa: CASSETAGWGYTF
v_call: TRBV5-1; d_call: .; j_call: TRBJ2-7; clone_size: .; cdr3_nt: TGCGCCAGCAGCGTGACCTCTAGCATATACGAGCAGTACTTC; cdr3_aa: CASSVTSSIYEQYF
v_call: TRBV28; d_call: .; j_call: TRBJ2-3; clone_size: once; cdr3_nt: TGTGCCAGCAGTCCTTGGACCGATAGCACAGATACGCAGTATTTT; cdr3_aa: CASSPWTDSTDTQYF
v_call: TRBV7-2; d_call: .; j_call: TRBJ2-7; clone_size: .; cdr3_nt: TGTGCCAGCAGCTTAGAGCAGGGTTCGTACGAGCAGTACTTC; cdr3_aa: CASSLEQGSYEQYF
v_call: TRBV5-1; d_call: .; j_call: TRBJ1-2; clone_size: .; cdr3_nt: TGCGCCAGCAGCGTCGTATTAGGGGATGACTATGGCTACACCTTC; cdr3_aa: CASSVVLGDDYGYTF
v_call: TRBV27; d_call: .; j_call: TRBJ2-7; clone_size: .; cdr3_nt: TGTGCCAGCAGTCTTAAGCCCCCCGGAGCTGGGGGGGAGCAGTACTTC; cdr3_aa: CASSLKPPGAGGEQYF
v_call: TRBV5-4; d_call: TRBD1; j_call: TRBJ2-1; clone_size: .; cdr3_nt: TGTGCCAGCAGCTTGCCGTTGGGACAGGGGAACAATGAGCAGTTCTTC; cdr3_aa: CASSLPLGQGNNEQFF
v_call: TRBV18; d_call: .; j_call: TRBJ2-2; clone_size: .; cdr3_nt: TGTGCCAGCTCACCATACAGCCTATCGAACACCGGGGAGCTGTTTTTT; cdr3_aa: CASSPYSLSNTGELFF
v_call: TRBV28; d_call: .; j_call: TRBJ2-7; clone_size: once; cdr3_nt: TGTGCCAGCAGTTTTCGCGGACAGCCCTACGAGCAGTACTTC; cdr3_aa: CASSFRGQPYEQYF
v_call: TRBV27; d_call: TRBD2; j_call: TRBJ2-7; clone_size: .; cdr3_nt: TGTGCCAGCGCCCGACTAGCGGGAACCTACGAGCAGTACTTC; cdr3_aa: CASARLAGTYEQYF
v_call: TRBV7-9; d_call: TRBD1; j_call: TRBJ1-1; clone_size: .; cdr3_nt: TGTGCCAGCAGCAGGGGGCCGACTGGGGGCACTGAAGCTTTCTTC; cdr3_aa: CASSRGPTGGTEAFF
v_call: TRBV27; d_call: .; j_call: TRBJ1-5; clone_size: .; cdr3_nt: TGTGCCAGCAGTTTAGCACGGTCAGGTCAGCCCCAGCATTTT; cdr3_aa: CASSLARSGQPQHF
v_call: TRBV5-1; d_call: TRBD2; j_call: TRBJ2-1; clone_size: .; cdr3_nt: TGCGCCAGCAGCGCAGCGGGAGGCCTCAATGAGCAGTTCTTC; cdr3_aa: CASSAAGGLNEQFF
v_call: TRBV18; d_call: .; j_call: TRBJ2-7; clone_size: .; cdr3_nt: TGTGCCAGCTCGGGGGGCGACCTTTCCTACGAGCAGTACTTC; cdr3_aa: CASSGGDLSYEQYF
v_call: TRBV7-8; d_call: TRBD1; j_call: TRBJ1-5; clone_size: .; cdr3_nt: TGTGCCAGCAGCCGAGACAGGGGACAGCGGAGGGGTAGCAATCAGCCCCAGCATTTT; cdr3_aa: CASSRDRGQRRGSNQPQHF
v_call: TRBV9; d_call: TRBD1; j_call: TRBJ1-5; clone_size: many; cdr3_nt: TGTGCCAGCAGCAAAGGGACAGCCGATCAGCCCCAGCATTTT; cdr3_aa: CASSKGTADQPQHF
v_call: TRBV5-1; d_call: .; j_call: TRBJ2-1; clone_size: few; cdr3_nt: TGCGCCAGCAGGCGAACGATAGCGGCCGACAATGAGCAGTTCTTC; cdr3_aa: CASRRTIAADNEQFF
v_call: TRBV7-6; d_call: .; j_call: TRBJ2-7; clone_size: .; cdr3_nt: TGTGCCAGCAGCTTAACCCAGAACAGGGTGGGCGAGCAGTACTTC; cdr3_aa: CASSLTQNRVGEQYF
v_call: TRBV19; d_call: .; j_call: TRBJ1-3; clone_size: .; cdr3_nt: TGTGCCAGTAGTACATCCAGGGTCGGAAACACCATATATTTT; cdr3_aa: CASSTSRVGNTIYF
v_call: TRBV29-1; d_call: .; j_call: TRBJ1-1; clone_size: few; cdr3_nt: TGCAGCGCGGGGGCACAGAACACTGAAGCTTTCTTT; cdr3_aa: CSAGAQNTEAFF
v_call: TRBV10-2; d_call: TRBD2; j_call: TRBJ2-3; clone_size: .; cdr3_nt: TGCGCCAGCAGTGAGGCGGGAGAAGGCACAGATACGCAGTATTTT; cdr3_aa: CASSEAGEGTDTQYF
v_call: TRBV19; d_call: .; j_call: TRBJ1-2; clone_size: .; cdr3_nt: TGTGCCAGTAGGTCGAAATCCGGCTACACCTTC; cdr3_aa: CASRSKSGYTF
v_call: TRBV7-2; d_call: .; j_call: TRBJ1-1; clone_size: .; cdr3_nt: TGTGCCAGCAGCCCCTGGAATATGAACACTGAAGCTTTCTTT; cdr3_aa: CASSPWNMNTEAFF
v_call: TRBV7-3; d_call: .; j_call: TRBJ2-5; clone_size: .; cdr3_nt: TGTGCCAGCAGCTTAAGGCAGGGGCGCCAAGAGACCCAGTACTTC; cdr3_aa: CASSLRQGRQETQYF
v_call: TRBV7-3; d_call: .; j_call: TRBJ2-4; clone_size: .; cdr3_nt: TGTGCCAGCAGCTCCCGGACCGGCATTCAGTACTTC; cdr3_aa: CASSSRTGIQYF
v_call: TRBV29-1; d_call: .; j_call: TRBJ1-1; clone_size: .; cdr3_nt: TGCAGCGCTCGGAACACTGAAGCTTTCTTT; cdr3_aa: CSARNTEAFF
v_call: TRBV6-4; d_call: TRBD2; j_call: TRBJ2-1; clone_size: many; cdr3_nt: TGTGCCAGCAGCTTAGCGGGAGAACCATACAATGAGCAGTTCTTC; cdr3_aa: CASSLAGEPYNEQFF
v_call: TRBV30; d_call: TRBD1; j_call: TRBJ1-4; clone_size: few; cdr3_nt: TGTGCCTGGAGTAGGGGACAGGAGAATGAAAAACTGTTTTTT; cdr3_aa: CAWSRGQENEKLFF
v_call: TRBV25-1; d_call: .; j_call: TRBJ2-2; clone_size: .; cdr3_nt: TGTGCCAGCAGTGATACAGGGAAGAACACCGGGGAGCTGTTTTTT; cdr3_aa: CASSDTGKNTGELFF
v_call: TRBV4-1; d_call: .; j_call: TRBJ2-7; clone_size: few; cdr3_nt: TGCGCCAGCAGCCACTTGGAGGCGGGGCCCTACGAGCAGTACTTC; cdr3_aa: CASSHLEAGPYEQYF
v_call: TRBV4-2; d_call: TRBD1; j_call: TRBJ1-5; clone_size: .; cdr3_nt: TGTGCCAGCAGCCAGGGACAGGGTGACAATCAGCCCCAGCATTTT; cdr3_aa: CASSQGQGDNQPQHF
v_call: TRBV30; d_call: .; j_call: TRBJ1-5; clone_size: .; cdr3_nt: TGTGCCTGGAGTGCTGCAGGGGTGGTCCAGCATTTT; cdr3_aa: CAWSAAGVVQHF
v_call: TRBV29-1; d_call: .; j_call: TRBJ2-7; clone_size: few; cdr3_nt: TGCAGCGTTGTAGGCAGCTCCTACGAGCAGTACTTC; cdr3_aa: CSVVGSSYEQYF
v_call: TRBV30; d_call: TRBD1; j_call: TRBJ1-4; clone_size: .; cdr3_nt: TGTGCCTGCCAACAGGGGCCCAATGAAAAACTGTTTTTT; cdr3_aa: CACQQGPNEKLFF
v_call: TRBV11-2; d_call: .; j_call: TRBJ1-5; clone_size: .; cdr3_nt: TGTGCCAGCAGCTTAGAAATAGGTCAGCCCCAGCATTTT; cdr3_aa: CASSLEIGQPQHF
v_call: TRBV7-9; d_call: TRBD1; j_call: TRBJ1-2; clone_size: .; cdr3_nt: TGTGCCAGCAGCTTAGTCGGACAGGGAAGTGGCTACACCTTC; cdr3_aa: CASSLVGQGSGYTF
v_call: TRBV12-5; d_call: TRBD2; j_call: TRBJ2-3; clone_size: .; cdr3_nt: TGTGCTAGTGGTTTGGTTACTAGCGGGAGCACAGATACGCAGTATTTT; cdr3_aa: CASGLVTSGSTDTQYF
v_call: TRBV4-3; d_call: .; j_call: TRBJ2-5; clone_size: .; cdr3_nt: TGCGCCAGCAGCCTACAGGTTGAGCAGACCCAGTACTTC; cdr3_aa: CASSLQVEQTQYF
v_call: TRBV5-1; d_call: .; j_call: TRBJ2-1; clone_size: .; cdr3_nt: TGCGCCAGCAGCTCGGTTGGGAGCGGGCCCTACAATGAGCAGTTCTTC; cdr3_aa: CASSSVGSGPYNEQFF
v_call: TRBV29-1; d_call: .; j_call: TRBJ1-2; clone_size: .; cdr3_nt: TGCAGCGTTGAGCCCCCGGGAGGGGTGGGTGGCTACACCTTC; cdr3_aa: CSVEPPGGVGGYTF
v_call: TRBV15; d_call: .; j_call: TRBJ2-2; clone_size: .; cdr3_nt: TGTGCCACCAGCAGAGAGCAGACGAACACCGGGGAGCTGTTTTTT; cdr3_aa: CATSREQTNTGELFF
v_call: TRBV19; d_call: TRBD2; j_call: TRBJ2-1; clone_size: .; cdr3_nt: TGTGCCAGTAGTATAGAGGGACTAGCGGGAGTTTATGAGCAGTTCTTC; cdr3_aa: CASSIEGLAGVYEQFF
v_call: TRBV27; d_call: TRBD1; j_call: TRBJ1-3; clone_size: .; cdr3_nt: TGTGCCAGCAGTCCGACAGGGTCTGGAAACACCATATATTTT; cdr3_aa: CASSPTGSGNTIYF
v_call: TRBV28; d_call: .; j_call: TRBJ2-7; clone_size: .; cdr3_nt: TGTGCCAGCGCAAGGGGGGCAGGTCCCCCCTACGAGCAGTACTTC; cdr3_aa: CASARGAGPPYEQYF
v_call: TRBV28; d_call: .; j_call: TRBJ1-2; clone_size: few; cdr3_nt: TGTGCCAGCAGTTTGCAAGAGTATGGCTACACCTTC; cdr3_aa: CASSLQEYGYTF
v_call: TRBV5-1; d_call: .; j_call: TRBJ2-1; clone_size: .; cdr3_nt: TGCGCCAGCAGCTTGGAGGTAGGCCTCAATGAGCAGTTCTTC; cdr3_aa: CASSLEVGLNEQFF
v_call: TRBV4-2; d_call: .; j_call: TRBJ2-3; clone_size: .; cdr3_nt: TGTGCCAGCAGCCAAGAAGCGGGCCTCACAGATACGCAGTATTTT; cdr3_aa: CASSQEAGLTDTQYF
v_call: TRBV28; d_call: TRBD1; j_call: TRBJ1-5; clone_size: .; cdr3_nt: TGTGCCAGCAAGACAGGGCAAGTCTCGTCCCAGCATTTT; cdr3_aa: CASKTGQVSSQHF